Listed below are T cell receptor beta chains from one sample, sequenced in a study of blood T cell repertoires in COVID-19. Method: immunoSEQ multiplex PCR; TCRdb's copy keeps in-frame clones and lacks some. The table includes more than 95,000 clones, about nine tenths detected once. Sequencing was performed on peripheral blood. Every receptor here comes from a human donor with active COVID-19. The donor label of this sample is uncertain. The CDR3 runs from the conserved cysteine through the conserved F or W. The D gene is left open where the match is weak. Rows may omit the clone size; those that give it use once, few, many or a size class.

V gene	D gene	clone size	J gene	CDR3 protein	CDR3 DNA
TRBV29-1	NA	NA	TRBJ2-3	CSVEEGTDTQYF	TGCAGCGTTGAGGAGGGGACAGATACGCAGTATTTT
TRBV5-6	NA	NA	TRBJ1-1	CASSLGQLTEAFF	TGTGCCAGCAGCTTGGGACAGCTCACTGAAGCTTTCTTT
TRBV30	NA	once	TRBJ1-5	CAWSDRTLNQPQHF	TGTGCCTGGAGTGACAGGACACTTAATCAGCCCCAGCATTTT
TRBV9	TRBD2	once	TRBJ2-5	CASSGDRGLAGSQETQYF	TGTGCCAGCAGCGGAGACAGGGGACTAGCGGGCTCACAAGAGACCCAGTACTTC
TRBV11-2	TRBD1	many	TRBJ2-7	CASSLEGTPGTGGREQYF	TGTGCCAGCAGCTTAGAGGGGACTCCCGGGACAGGGGGAAGAGAGCAGTACTTC
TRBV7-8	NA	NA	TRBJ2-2	CASSPSWQTNTGELFF	TGTGCCAGCAGCCCTTCGTGGCAGACGAACACCGGGGAGCTGTTTTTT
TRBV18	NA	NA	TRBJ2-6	CASSRTADRSSGANVLTF	TGTGCCAGCTCACGTACCGCGGACAGAAGTTCTGGGGCCAACGTCCTGACTTTC
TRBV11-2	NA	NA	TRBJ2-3	CASSLDLRAGSTDTQYF	TGTGCCAGCAGCTTAGATTTAAGAGCGGGCAGCACAGATACGCAGTATTTT
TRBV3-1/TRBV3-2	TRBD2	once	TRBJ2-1	CASSLGLANEQFF	TGTGCCAGCAGCCTGGGACTAGCCAATGAGCAGTTCTTC
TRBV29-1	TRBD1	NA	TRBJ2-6	CSVQVRDRVSGANVLTF	TGCAGCGTTCAAGTACGGGACAGGGTCTCTGGGGCCAACGTCCTGACTTTC
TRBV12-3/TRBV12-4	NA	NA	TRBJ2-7	CASSFPTQHAGNF	TGTGCCAGCAGTTTCCCTACCCAGCACGCGGGGAACTTC
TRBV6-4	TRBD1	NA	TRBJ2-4	CASSDYLRGLRIIAKNIQYF	TGTGCCAGCAGTGATTATCTCAGGGGGCTGCGGATAATAGCCAAAAACATTCAGTACTTC
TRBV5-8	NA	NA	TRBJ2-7	CASSFSWTKGQSSYEQYF	TGTGCCAGCAGCTTCTCTTGGACTAAGGGACAGAGCTCCTACGAGCAGTACTTC
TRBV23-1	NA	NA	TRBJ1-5	CASSPEEAADQPQHF	TGCGCCAGCAGTCCCGAGGAGGCAGCCGATCAGCCCCAGCATTTT
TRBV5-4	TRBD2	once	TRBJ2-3	CASSRPTAAGGPTDTQYF	TGTGCCAGCAGCCGGCCCACGGCGGCGGGGGGGCCCACAGATACGCAGTATTTT
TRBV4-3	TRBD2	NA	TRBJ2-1	CASSQDSSGGTEQFF	TGCGCCAGCAGCCAAGATTCAAGCGGGGGGACTGAGCAGTTCTTC
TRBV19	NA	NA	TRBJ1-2	CASSIVGTNYGYTF	TGTGCCAGTAGTATAGTCGGTACCAACTATGGCTACACCTTC
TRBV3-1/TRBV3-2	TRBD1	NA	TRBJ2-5	CASSHTIWDRALETQYF	TGTGCCAGCAGCCACACAATTTGGGACAGGGCTCTGGAGACCCAGTACTTC
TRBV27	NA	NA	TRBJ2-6	CASSPRESGANVLTF	TGTGCCAGCAGTCCCCGGGAATCTGGGGCCAACGTCCTGACTTTC
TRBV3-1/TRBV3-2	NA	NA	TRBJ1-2	CASSQPGIYGYTF	TGTGCCAGCAGCCAGCCCGGGATCTATGGCTACACCTTC
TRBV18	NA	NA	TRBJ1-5	CASSQDSGNQPQHF	TGTGCCAGCTCGCAAGACTCGGGCAATCAGCCCCAGCATTTT
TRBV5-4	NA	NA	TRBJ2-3	CASSLDAGAGTDTQYF	TGTGCCAGCAGCTTGGATGCGGGGGCGGGCACAGATACGCAGTATTTT
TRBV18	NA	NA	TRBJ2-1	CASSLRGGSEFF	TGTGCCAGCTCACTCAGGGGAGGGAGTGAGTTCTTC
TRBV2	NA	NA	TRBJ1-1	CASSPTDTEAFF	TGTGCCAGCAGCCCTACCGACACTGAAGCTTTCTTT
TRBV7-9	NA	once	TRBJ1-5	CASSLGDFPRQPQHF	TGTGCCAGCAGCTTAGGGGACTTTCCACGACAGCCCCAGCATTTT
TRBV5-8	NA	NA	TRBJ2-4	CASSLEVRQIQYF	TGTGCCAGCAGCTTGGAGGTGCGGCAAATCCAGTACTTC
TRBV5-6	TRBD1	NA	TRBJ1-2	CASREGQPNNYGYTF	TGTGCCAGCAGGGAGGGACAGCCAAATAACTATGGCTACACCTTC
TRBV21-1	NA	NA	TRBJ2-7	CASSKGRGKESEQYF	TGTGCCAGCAGCAAAGGGAGAGGAAAAGAGTCCGAGCAGTACTTC
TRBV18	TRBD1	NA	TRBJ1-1	CASSLQTGLNTEAFF	TGTGCCAGCTCACTACAGACAGGGCTGAACACTGAAGCTTTCTTT
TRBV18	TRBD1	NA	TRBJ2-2	CASTGQGAITGELFF	TGTGCCAGCACGGGACAGGGGGCAATCACCGGGGAGCTGTTTTTT
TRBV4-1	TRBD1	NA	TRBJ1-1	CASSQPGQPMKNTEAFF	TGCGCCAGCAGCCAACCGGGACAGCCGATGAAGAACACTGAAGCTTTCTTT
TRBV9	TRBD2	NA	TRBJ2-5	CASSVVGLAGLGETQYF	TGTGCCAGCAGCGTAGTGGGACTAGCGGGGCTGGGGGAGACCCAGTACTTC
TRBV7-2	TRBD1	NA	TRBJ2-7	CASSLGDRVHEQYF	TGTGCCAGCAGCTTAGGGGACAGGGTCCACGAGCAGTACTTC
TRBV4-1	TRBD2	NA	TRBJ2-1	CASSEGLAGRLYEQFF	TGCGCCAGCAGCGAGGGACTAGCGGGGCGGTTGTATGAGCAGTTCTTC
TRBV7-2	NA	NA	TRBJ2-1	CASSLAGSSEQFF	TGTGCCAGCAGCTTAGCTGGATCTAGTGAGCAGTTCTTC
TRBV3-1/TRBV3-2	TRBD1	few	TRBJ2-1	CASSQTPWDRGYNEQFF	TGTGCCAGCAGCCAAACCCCCTGGGACAGGGGTTACAATGAGCAGTTCTTC
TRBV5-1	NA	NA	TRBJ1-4	CASSDGQLYRTNEKLFF	TGCGCCAGCAGCGACGGACAGCTTTATAGAACTAATGAAAAACTGTTTTTT
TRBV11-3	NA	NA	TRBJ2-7	CASSLGEDYEQYF	TGTGCCAGCAGCTTAGGGGAGGACTACGAGCAGTACTTC
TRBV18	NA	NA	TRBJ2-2	CASSPLTPGQNTGELFF	TGTGCCAGCTCACCGCTAACCCCGGGACAAAACACCGGGGAGCTGTTTTTT
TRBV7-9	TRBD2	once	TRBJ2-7	CASSPGGDEQYF	TGTGCCAGCAGCCCTGGGGGGGACGAGCAGTACTTC
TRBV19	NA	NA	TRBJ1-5	CASSGLQRGNQPQHF	TGTGCCAGTAGTGGATTACAGCGGGGCAATCAGCCCCAGCATTTT
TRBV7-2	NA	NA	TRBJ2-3	CASSLGWGPTDTQYF	TGTGCCAGCAGCTTAGGGTGGGGCCCCACAGATACGCAGTATTTT
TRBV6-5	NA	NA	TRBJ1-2	CASSYKWEGVYTF	TGTGCCAGCAGTTACAAGTGGGAGGGAGTCTACACCTTC
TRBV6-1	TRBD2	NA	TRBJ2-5	CASSDSLAGEETQYF	TGTGCCAGCAGTGATTCCCTAGCGGGGGAAGAGACCCAGTACTTC
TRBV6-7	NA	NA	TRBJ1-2	CASSYNTTSGPPNLGYTF	TGTGCCAGCAGTTACAATACGACATCAGGCCCCCCCAACCTCGGCTACACCTTC
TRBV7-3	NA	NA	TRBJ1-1	CASSLGPKNTEAFF	TGTGCCAGCAGCTTAGGCCCCAAGAACACTGAAGCTTTCTTT
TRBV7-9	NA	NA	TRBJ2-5	CASSLTGTGEETQYF	TGTGCCAGCAGCTTGACCGGGACTGGAGAAGAGACCCAGTACTTC
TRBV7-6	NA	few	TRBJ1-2	CASSLFAGSRYLTHGYTF	TGTGCCAGCAGCTTATTCGCAGGCTCACGCTATCTAACCCATGGCTACACCTTC
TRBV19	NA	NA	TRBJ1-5	CASSLLNQPQHF	TGTGCCAGTAGCCTTCTTAATCAGCCCCAGCATTTT
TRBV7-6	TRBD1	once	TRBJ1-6	CASSLGTGVNSPLHF	TGTGCCAGCAGCTTAGGAACAGGGGTTAATTCACCCCTCCACTTT
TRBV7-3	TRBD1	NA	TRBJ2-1	CASSLLPGGKYNEQFF	TGTGCCAGCAGCTTATTGCCAGGGGGAAAGTACAATGAGCAGTTCTTC
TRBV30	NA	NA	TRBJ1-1	CALSTGNTEAFF	TGTGCCTTATCGACAGGGAACACTGAAGCTTTCTTT
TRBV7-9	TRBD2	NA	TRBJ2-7	CASSLGSGGTYEQYF	TGTGCCAGCAGCTTAGGTAGCGGGGGTACCTACGAGCAGTACTTC
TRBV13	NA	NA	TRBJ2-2	CASSLVIYGELFF	TGTGCCAGCAGCTTAGTTATTTACGGGGAGCTGTTTTTT